Listed here is a single T cell receptor beta chain. Its recognized antigen is unknown. No per-base quality is available; no much larger clone lies one base away. Rearranged CDR3 beta regions were amplified from genomic DNA with multiplex V and J primers using the immunoSEQ TRB Survey service. To keep depth equal across samples, survey-level sequencing depth of up to 500,000 reads per sample was applied. Libraries were purified and pooled, and sequencing was performed on Illumina technology. The paper's processing steps were these. immunoSEQ online tools were used for productive clonality, sample overlap, pairwise scatters, CDR3 beta length, V/D/J gene usage and productiveness. Calculated diversity was the number of unique rearrangements divided by total templates times 100; Shannon and Simpson indices were also computed. Principal component analysis used the R prcomp function and ggbiplot package on Z-score normalized data. Blood-rectal clonal overlap within each subject was quantified with Morisita's index. TCRdb holds this immuneACCESS table with in-frame rearrangements only. Some clones are missing; in checked studies, unresolved V genes explain under half, and the rest has no known cause. The V and J calls and the clone size are those of that table, but D and trimming were determined from the DNA. Present in this sample are about 36,000 clones, about three quarters of which were seen just once. The ten largest clones take up 0.65% to 0.95% of the sample.

During colonoscopy, one to two pinch biopsies were obtained from the rectum for research purposes. Before the diagnostic colonoscopy, none of the ulcerative colitis patients had been given any immunosuppressive medication. Before DNA isolation, rectal biopsies were subjected to proteinase K digestion. The Wizard kit (Promega) was used to extract genomic DNA from the blood and intestinal samples. Reading from cysteine to phenylalanine, the CDR3 counts 12 amino acids. The entry retains the CDR3 DNA only, 36 bases that are in frame from base 1. At the junction V is shortened by 5 bases and J by 6 bases, with 11 bases in between. The germline V gene (reference sequence) supplies CDR1 MNHNY and CDR2 SVGAGI. These data are taken from a study of pediatric ulcerative colitis (dated by TCRdb to the late 2010s). In terms of the full investigation: Of the ulcerative colitis patients, about seven had pancolitis and two had left-sided colitis, and histology in every patient was consistent with ulcerative colitis. From 9 or 10 newly diagnosed, treatment-naive pediatric ulcerative colitis patients and a few non-IBD control children, paired blood and rectal samples were collected. Using the Pediatric Ulcerative Colitis Activity Index, a couple of patients were classed as having mild disease, several as having moderate disease and three as having acute severe colitis. What the authors observed across the whole study: Controls, mild-moderate and acute severe colitis patients were separated by rectal repertoire features, and reduced rectal diversity due to clonal expansions was observed in acute severe colitis. A couple of rectal CDR3 clonotypes turned up in every ulcerative colitis patient but in none of the controls. With only a handful of individuals, the healthy control group was small. Blood-derived T cells may have been included in rectal pinch biopsies, especially in patients with overt colitis. Because the repertoires came from total lymphocyte DNA, rare subsets such as regulatory T cells may have patterns that are not reflected. For technical reasons, blood samples from two patients gave substantially fewer templates, and these samples were excluded from the blood-rectal overlap analysis. Clonal overlap between a subject's own blood and rectum was significantly greater in ulcerative colitis patients than in controls, which suggests more T cell trafficking to inflamed tissue.

Sequencing was done on a sample of gut tissue. This chain is built from TRBV6-6 and TRBJ2-7; the D gene is perhaps TRBD1, from 6 matching bases. The TCR originated in a boy aged 10-17 years with moderate ulcerative colitis. The DNA sequence reads TGTGCCAGCAGTAAACAGGGCTCCGAGCAGTACTTC. Its translation reads: CASSKQGSEQYF.